This T cell receptor beta chain was identified during a study of cytomegalovirus exposure and HLA in healthy donors. Findings of the study overall: Investigators reported about 160 TCR beta chains as tied to cytomegalovirus. Many donors shared some public TCRs, even though most TCR sequences were rare. Later, an analysis found that TCR clusters from the first cohort tended to co-occur in the 120 or so validation repertoires.

Repertoires were generated with immunoSEQ multiplex PCR, while TCRdb's copy carries only in-frame clones and drops some. Among 250,000 or so clones listed, over 75% were seen once. A word on this clone: Its target is not known.

Germline CDR1 and CDR2: SGHRS and YFSETQ. After removal of 4 bases from V and 6 bases from J, the junction contained 7 bases not matched to a gene. The CDR3 consists of 15 residues. Separate from the approximately 730-subject first cohort, the roughly 120-subject validation cohort was the one that the donors belonged to. This TCR derives from a young man in good health and CMV-seropositive. Material for sequencing was PBMCs. The chain employs TRBV5-1 and TRBJ1-4; 9 bases line up with TRBD1. Written as DNA, the CDR3 is TGCGCCAGCAGCCAGGGACAGGGAGTGCATGAAAAACTGTTTTTT. It codes for CASSQGQGVHEKLFF.